Listed below are T cell receptor beta chains from one sample, sequenced in a study of blood T cell repertoires in COVID-19. The protocol was immunoSEQ multiplex PCR, while the TCRdb copy is restricted to in-frame clones and leaves out a portion. The sample yields about 340,000 clones, about 86% seen once. The specimen was peripheral blood. The receptors here all came from a man aged 25 to 45 with active or convalescent COVID-19. Each CDR3 is given with its conserved first and last residue. A D gene is named only where the DNA matches it firmly. Clone size is shown for a subset of rows, as once, few, many or a class of expanded clone.

v_gene	abundance	d_gene	j_gene	CDR3nt	CDR3aa
TRBV3-1/TRBV3-2	once	-	TRBJ2-1	TGTGCCAGCAGCAATAGGATTGCGGGGCTGACCTACAATGAGCAGTTCTTC	CASSNRIAGLTYNEQFF
TRBV6-2/TRBV6-3	-	-	TRBJ1-1	TGTGCCAGCAGTTACTCGATCCCAGGGAACACTGAAGCTTTCTTT	CASSYSIPGNTEAFF
TRBV12-5	-	-	TRBJ2-5	TGTGCTAGTGGTTTGGAAGGAGGTCAAGAGACCCAGTACTTC	CASGLEGGQETQYF
TRBV4-1	once	-	TRBJ1-1	TGCGCCAGCAGCCAAGATTCTTTCGGGGGTTACACTGAAGCTTTCTTT	CASSQDSFGGYTEAFF
TRBV6-5	-	-	TRBJ2-7	TGTGCCAGCAGATACCCTAATGGCTACGAGCAGTACTTC	CASRYPNGYEQYF
TRBV28	-	-	TRBJ2-1	TGTGCCAGCAGCCCTACGGGAGTGTGGCCCCCATCTTTATTCTTC	CASSPTGVWPPSLFF
TRBV27	-	TRBD1	TRBJ1-1	TGTGCCAGCAGTCCCGGGACAGGGGGCCCAGGAGCTTTCTTT	CASSPGTGGPGAFF
TRBV28	-	TRBD1	TRBJ1-2	TGTGCCAGCAGCCCATGGACAGGGCTGGTTTCTAACTATGGCTACACCTTC	CASSPWTGLVSNYGYTF
TRBV2	-	-	TRBJ1-4	TGTGCCAGCAGTGAAACGGGTAGTGAAAAACTGTTTTTT	CASSETGSEKLFF
TRBV7-2	-	-	TRBJ1-6	TGTGCCAGCCACCCTGTTCGACAGCGCGATTCACCCCTCCACTTT	CASHPVRQRDSPLHF
TRBV12-5	-	TRBD2	TRBJ2-2	TGTGCTAGTGGTTTGCCCCCGGGACTAGCGGGGGCCTATTTCACCGGGGAGCTGTTTTTT	CASGLPPGLAGAYFTGELFF
TRBV5-1	few	TRBD2	TRBJ2-7	TGCGCCAGCAGTGCCGGGACTAGCGGTCCCTACGAGCAGTACTTC	CASSAGTSGPYEQYF
TRBV2	-	TRBD1	TRBJ2-1	TGTGCCAGCACCTCAGGGACAGGGCCTTACAATGAGCAGTTCTTC	CASTSGTGPYNEQFF
TRBV5-1	-	-	TRBJ2-3	TGCGCCAGCAGCCCCCTGGGGGGAGTCAACAGAGATACGCAGTATTTT	CASSPLGGVNRDTQYF
TRBV10-3	-	TRBD1	TRBJ1-1	TGTGCCATCAGGCCCGGGACAGCGTCCATGAACACTGAAGCTTTCTTT	CAIRPGTASMNTEAFF
TRBV11-2	-	-	TRBJ2-1	TGTGCCAGCAGCCCTGGACAGCTACAGTTCTTC	CASSPGQLQFF
TRBV15	once	TRBD2	TRBJ2-1	TGTGCCACCAGCAGACTAAGCGGGAGCTCCTACAATGAGCAGTTCTTC	CATSRLSGSSYNEQFF
TRBV29-1	-	-	TRBJ1-1	TGCAGCGTGCCGCGTGGGGGGGCTAGAACTGAAGCTTTCTTT	CSVPRGGARTEAFF
TRBV29-1	few	-	TRBJ2-5	TGCAGCGGCGGGGAGCAAGAGACCCAGTACTTC	CSGGEQETQYF
TRBV6-8	-	TRBD1	TRBJ1-4	TGTGCCAGCAGTTATAACCCCAACCCGACAGGGAATAATGAAAAACTGTTTTTT	CASSYNPNPTGNNEKLFF
TRBV11-3	-	-	TRBJ1-4	TGTGCCAGCAGCTCGGCCCCCGGGGAAAAACTGTTTTTT	CASSSAPGEKLFF
TRBV6-2/TRBV6-3	few	-	TRBJ1-3	TGTGCCAGCAGGCCTACAGGGCGCCTGGGAAACACCATATATTTT	CASRPTGRLGNTIYF
TRBV15	-	TRBD2	TRBJ2-7	TGTGCCACCAGCAGCGGACTAGCGGGAGCCTACGAGCAGTACTTC	CATSSGLAGAYEQYF
TRBV9	-	TRBD2	TRBJ2-1	TGTGCCAGCAGCATCAGCGGGGGGCTGGGTAATGAGCAGTTCTTC	CASSISGGLGNEQFF
TRBV27	-	TRBD1	TRBJ1-2	TGTGCCAGCAGTTTACTGGCGGGACAGGGGATCTATGGCTACACCTTC	CASSLLAGQGIYGYTF
TRBV5-5	-	TRBD1	TRBJ1-1	TGTGCCAGCAGCTTGGCAGGGGGTATCACTGAAGCTTTCTTT	CASSLAGGITEAFF
TRBV7-9	-	-	TRBJ2-6	TGTGCCAGCAGCTGGGCGAGAGAAGGGGCCAACGTCCTGACTTTC	CASSWAREGANVLTF
TRBV9	-	-	TRBJ2-7	TGTGCCAGCAGCCCAACCCTAGCGAGCTACGAGCAGTACTTC	CASSPTLASYEQYF
TRBV4-2	-	TRBD1	TRBJ1-2	TGTGCCAGCAGCCAAGAATTTCCAGGGGGGTATGGCTACACCTTC	CASSQEFPGGYGYTF
TRBV14	-	-	TRBJ1-5	TGTGCCAGCAGCCGATCCTCGAGTCAGCCCCAGCATTTT	CASSRSSSQPQHF
TRBV7-9	-	TRBD2	TRBJ2-1	TGTGCCAGCAGCTTAGGACTAGCGGGGCCCAATGAGCAGTTCTTC	CASSLGLAGPNEQFF
TRBV10-3	-	TRBD2	TRBJ2-2	TGTGCCATCAGTCCGGGACTAGCGACCGGGGAGCTGTTTTTT	CAISPGLATGELFF
TRBV6-5	-	-	TRBJ2-7	TGTGCCAGCTATGGTAGTGGCGAGCAGTACTTC	CASYGSGEQYF
TRBV30	-	TRBD1	TRBJ1-1	TGTGCCTCCGAGGGGGGACAGGGGAACACTGAAGCTTTCTTT	CASEGGQGNTEAFF
TRBV23-1	once	-	TRBJ1-3	TGCGCCAGCAGTCAATCGGGGCAGAGCTCTGGAAACACCATATATTTT	CASSQSGQSSGNTIYF
TRBV11-2	-	TRBD2	TRBJ2-5	TGTGCCAGCCGCACAGTTAGCGGGAGTAGGCAGACCCAGTACTTC	CASRTVSGSRQTQYF
TRBV10-3	-	-	TRBJ2-1	TGTGCCATCAGTGGTTCGGGACTGCCCTACGGTGAGCAGTTCTTC	CAISGSGLPYGEQFF
TRBV29-1	-	TRBD1	TRBJ1-2	TGCAGCGTTCCGGACAGGGTAGTAGGCTACACCTTC	CSVPDRVVGYTF
TRBV7-2	once	TRBD2	TRBJ2-5	TGTGCCAGCAGCTTAGCCGCCGGGAGGGGCAGCTGGAAAGAGACCCAGTACTTC	CASSLAAGRGSWKETQYF
TRBV7-9	once	-	TRBJ2-7	TGTGCCAGCAGCGGGACGGGGGCCTACGAGCAGTACTTC	CASSGTGAYEQYF
TRBV12-3/TRBV12-4	-	-	TRBJ2-7	TGTGCCAGCAGTTTTCAGGGCTCCTACGAGCAGTACTTC	CASSFQGSYEQYF
TRBV6-4	-	TRBD2	TRBJ2-1	TGTGCCAGCAGTAGAGGACTAGCGGGCACCTACAATGAGCAGTTCTTC	CASSRGLAGTYNEQFF
TRBV2	-	TRBD1	TRBJ2-7	TGTGCCAGCAGCGGGGGACAGGGCTACGAGCAGTACTTC	CASSGGQGYEQYF
TRBV11-3	-	TRBD2	TRBJ2-3	TGTGCCAGCAGCCCTCGATCCGGGACTATGGGGGATACGCAGTATTTT	CASSPRSGTMGDTQYF
TRBV12-3/TRBV12-4	few	-	TRBJ2-1	TGTGCCAGCGGGTGGGGGCCCTACAATGAGCAGTTCTTC	CASGWGPYNEQFF
TRBV7-6	-	-	TRBJ2-2	TGTGCCAGCAGCTCACGGAGTCCGACCACCGGGGAGCTGTTTTTT	CASSSRSPTTGELFF
TRBV6-2/TRBV6-3	-	-	TRBJ1-2	TGTGCCAGCAGTTATTCGCGGACAGCTAACTATGGCTACACCTTC	CASSYSRTANYGYTF
TRBV24-1	-	-	TRBJ2-5	TGTGCCACCAGTGATCCGCGAGGGGGTGAGACCCAGTACTTC	CATSDPRGGETQYF
TRBV7-8	-	-	TRBJ1-2	TGTGCCAGCAGCTATCCTCGGGATGGAAGCTACACCTTC	CASSYPRDGSYTF
TRBV5-1	once	TRBD2	TRBJ2-6	TGCGCCAGCAGCTTCGGGACTAGCGGGGACCTCTCTGGGGCCAACGTCCTGACTTTC	CASSFGTSGDLSGANVLTF
TRBV6-5	-	-	TRBJ2-7	TGTGCCAGCAGTTACGTGGCCCGGGGCGAGCAGTACTTC	CASSYVARGEQYF
TRBV6-5	once	-	TRBJ2-3	TGTGCCAGCAGTTCCCCGGGTAGCACAGATACGCAGTATTTT	CASSSPGSTDTQYF
TRBV7-2	once	-	TRBJ2-7	TGTGCCAGCAGCTCGCTAGGCTACGAGCAGTACTTC	CASSSLGYEQYF